What follows describes a single T cell receptor beta chain. Per the study methods: By means of reference gene primer amplification, nucleated cell counts were estimated. The protocol was immunoSEQ multiplex PCR, while the TCRdb copy is restricted to in-frame clones and leaves out a portion. V, J and clone size were drawn from that table, and D and trimming were deduced from the DNA. The sample consists of some 270,000 clones, about 85% of them appearing once. Germline V lookup: CDR1 MNHNY, CDR2 SVGAGI (reference sequence). The length of the CDR3 is 13 residues. With 11 bases removed from V and 8 bases from J, the gap between germline ends came to 16 bases. Assignments of participants to cohorts depended upon their own reported clinical history. Up to 2 weeks before entering the study, exposed participants had met a COVID-19 case. This record comes from a study of blood T cell repertoires in COVID-19. Looking at the study overall: Donors in the United States, Italy and Spain gave samples during acute or convalescent COVID-19.

This chain joins TRBV6-6 and TRBJ1-6, with D possibly TRBD1 on 5 matching bases. This sequence was found in a woman in her 50s who had been exposed to COVID-19. Sequences were obtained from PBMCs or T cells enriched from blood (not recorded which). DNA of the CDR3: TGTGCCGGAGGGGACGGCCGTCATTCACCCCTCCACTTT. Residues: CAGGDGRHSPLHF.